This is a list of T cell receptor beta chains from one sample in a study of T-cell memory formation after mild COVID-19. TCRdb fed the 5' RACE reads into MiXCR, producing one record per CDR3 protein. The sample carries over 300,000 distinct CDR3 sequences, roughly 19% recorded once. Sequencing was performed on PBMCs or a T cell subset sorted from them (not recorded which). All receptors derive from a man between 18 and 29 years old who had mild COVID-19 (a few samples of this study predate the infection). Cell type and time point are not known. The CDR3 runs from the conserved cysteine through the conserved F or W. D genes are given only for firm matches. Expanded clones get a size class; other rows say once, few or many, or leave the size out.

clone_size j_call v_call d_call cdr3_nt cdr3_aa
few TRBJ1-5 TRBV28 - TGTGCCAGCAGTCCGACGGATCAGCCCCAGCATTTT CASSPTDQPQHF
- TRBJ2-5 TRBV7-6 - TGTGCCAGCAGCTTAGGGCATTCTCAGACCCAGTACTTC CASSLGHSQTQYF
- TRBJ2-3 TRBV6-5 TRBD2 TGTGCCAGCAGTGGCGGACTAGCGGTCACAGATACGCAGTATTTT CASSGGLAVTDTQYF
- TRBJ1-2 TRBV4-3 - TGCGCCAGCAGCGGCGCAGCCAATAAGGGGCTTTATGGCTACACCTTC CASSGAANKGLYGYTF
many TRBJ2-4 TRBV5-1 - TGCGCCAGCACCCCCGACGCGCTAATAAACATTCAGTACTTC CASTPDALINIQYF
few TRBJ2-3 TRBV9 TRBD2 TGTGCGACGGGGCGGGGGGGATTAGATACGCAGTATTTT CATGRGGLDTQYF
few TRBJ2-7 TRBV20-1 - TGCAGTGCTAGAGTGGGCAGAGACTACGAGCAGTACTTC CSARVGRDYEQYF
few TRBJ1-2 TRBV12-3/TRBV12-4 TRBD1 TGTGCCAGCCTGACAGGGCGCGGCTACACCTTC CASLTGRGYTF
few TRBJ2-3 TRBV7-2 TRBD2 TGTGCCAGCAGCCGGGACTACCTATCCACAGATACGCAGTATTTT CASSRDYLSTDTQYF
- TRBJ2-3 TRBV7-3 TRBD1 TGTGCCAGCAGCTTTAGTGGGACAGGGCCTTCCGATACGCAGTATTTT CASSFSGTGPSDTQYF
few TRBJ1-1 TRBV6-2/TRBV6-3 - TGTGCCAGCAGTTACGGGTTTGCGGGGACTGAAGCTTTCTTT CASSYGFAGTEAFF
- TRBJ2-3 TRBV12-3/TRBV12-4 TRBD1 TGTGCCAGCAGTTTTCAGGGGGCATCAGATACGCAGTATTTT CASSFQGASDTQYF
few TRBJ2-3 TRBV6-2/TRBV6-3 - TGTGCCAGCAGTTACTCGAGTTTCCTACCGGAGAATACGCAGTATTTT CASSYSSFLPENTQYF
many TRBJ2-4 TRBV5-1 - TGCGCCAGCAGCTATCCTGGTGATGACATTCAGTACTTC CASSYPGDDIQYF
- TRBJ1-6 TRBV10-3 - TGTGCCACGGGGACGCCTAGTTCACCCCTCCACTTT CATGTPSSPLHF
many TRBJ2-1 TRBV7-9 TRBD2 TGTGCCAGCAGCACGACTAGCGGCGTGTACAATGAGCAGTTCTTC CASSTTSGVYNEQFF
- TRBJ1-3 TRBV20-1 - TGCAGTGCTAGAGATTGGGGCGGTGGAAACACCATATATTTT CSARDWGGGNTIYF
- TRBJ2-5 TRBV7-9 - TGTGCCAGCAATAGACGGACTCAAGAGACCCAGTACTTC CASNRRTQETQYF
- TRBJ2-5 TRBV5-1 - TGCGCCAGCAGCTTGTCTCACAGGCTCCAAGAGACCCAGTACTTC CASSLSHRLQETQYF
- TRBJ2-1 TRBV20-1 TRBD2 TGCAGTGCTTTCACCGGGACTAGCGGGGCAGATGAGCAGTTCTTC CSAFTGTSGADEQFF
- TRBJ2-5 TRBV5-1 - TGCGCCAGCAGCTCCGGGGCTTCGGAGACCCAGTACTTC CASSSGASETQYF
- TRBJ1-6 TRBV28 - TGTGCCAGCAGTCTGGCGGGTTCACCCCTCCACTTT CASSLAGSPLHF
- TRBJ2-2 TRBV27 TRBD1 TGTGCCAGCAGTAAACAGGGGGCGCGTATCCTCGGGGAGCTGTTTTTT CASSKQGARILGELFF
few TRBJ1-1 TRBV6-5 TRBD1 TGTGCCAGCAGCCAGACAGGGAAAGCTTTCTTT CASSQTGKAFF
few TRBJ2-4 TRBV5-1 - TGCGCCAGCAGGGGGCAGGGGGCCAAAAACATTCAGTACTTC CASRGQGAKNIQYF
- TRBJ2-4 TRBV3-1 - TGTGCCAGCAGCCAAGACCCCGGGGCAGACATTCAGTACTTC CASSQDPGADIQYF
- TRBJ2-1 TRBV7-2 - TGTGCCAGCAGCCCAGACGGGGTACGAGGTGAGCAGTTCTTC CASSPDGVRGEQFF
- TRBJ1-1 TRBV28 TRBD1 TGTGCCAGCAGTTTCGGTGACAGGGAAGGCACTGAAGCTTTCTTT CASSFGDREGTEAFF
few TRBJ2-1 TRBV5-1 TRBD1 TGCGCCAGCAGCCCTGGGGACAGGGGGCACAATGAGCAGTTCTTC CASSPGDRGHNEQFF
- TRBJ1-2 TRBV7-2 TRBD1 TGTGCCAGCAGCCCCGCCGGGACAGGGTTCTTGTATGGCTACACCTTC CASSPAGTGFLYGYTF
- TRBJ2-2 TRBV20-1 - TGCAGTCTCTTGGGAGGGAACACCGGGGAGCTGTTTTTT CSLLGGNTGELFF
- TRBJ2-3 TRBV5-1 - TGCGCCAGCAGCTATGGGACTTGGAGCACAGATACGCAGTATTTT CASSYGTWSTDTQYF
once TRBJ2-1 TRBV5-1 - TGCGCCAGCACCCTGGGACTCGTCGACCTAACCTACAATGAGCAGTTCTTC CASTLGLVDLTYNEQFF
few TRBJ2-2 TRBV20-1 - TGCGGGGGACGGGGAACCGGGGAGCTGTTTTTT CGGRGTGELFF
few TRBJ2-5 TRBV5-1 TRBD2 TGCGCCAGCAGCCCCCGCGGCGGGGGGGCCCAAGAGACCCAGTACTTC CASSPRGGGAQETQYF
- TRBJ1-2 TRBV7-8 - TGTGCCAGCAGCTTACGGCCGGACGGGATCTATGGCTACACCTTC CASSLRPDGIYGYTF
- TRBJ1-6 TRBV11-2 - TGTGCCAGCAGCACCGGCGGATACTCCTATAATTCACCCCTCCACTTT CASSTGGYSYNSPLHF
few TRBJ2-3 TRBV5-1 TRBD1 TGCGCCAGCAGCTCCCGACAGGGGTCAGATACGCAGTATTTT CASSSRQGSDTQYF
- TRBJ2-2 TRBV7-9 - TGTGCCAGCAGCCCACCGGTTACAGACACCGGGGAGCTGTTTTTT CASSPPVTDTGELFF
- TRBJ1-5 TRBV4-1 - TGCGCCAGCAGCCAAGAGGTGGTCCAGCCCCAGCATTTT CASSQEVVQPQHF
few TRBJ2-3 TRBV18 TRBD1 TGTGCCAGCTCACGCCAGGGGGCGCGGACAGATACGCAGTATTTT CASSRQGARTDTQYF
few TRBJ2-2 TRBV24-1 - TGTGCCACCAGTGTGCAGGGAAACACCGGGGAGCTGTTTTTT CATSVQGNTGELFF
few TRBJ2-7 TRBV2 - TGTGCCAGCAGTGAACAGGGGGGCGAGCAGTACTTC CASSEQGGEQYF
many TRBJ2-1 TRBV6-4 - TGTGCCAGCAGTGACTCAGGGCGCTCCTACAATGAGCAGTTCTTC CASSDSGRSYNEQFF
- TRBJ2-1 TRBV29-1 TRBD1 TGCAGCGTTTCTTGGACAGGCGACAATGAGCAGTTCTTC CSVSWTGDNEQFF
- TRBJ1-3 TRBV12-3/TRBV12-4 - TGTGCCAGCAGCGCCGGGTCTTCAGGAAACACCATATATTTT CASSAGSSGNTIYF
few TRBJ2-5 TRBV20-1 TRBD2 TGCAGTGCTAGAGATCTCCTAGCGGGGATACAAGAGACCCAGTACTTC CSARDLLAGIQETQYF
few TRBJ2-5 TRBV4-3 - TGCGCCAGCAGCCAGCGTCAGGGCGGGACCCAGTACTTC CASSQRQGGTQYF
- TRBJ1-1 TRBV6-2/TRBV6-3 - TGTGCCAGCAGCCCCGGGGCGGCGAGAGCTTTCTTT CASSPGAARAFF
- TRBJ1-2 TRBV20-1 TRBD1 TGCAGTGCCGGACCGACAGGGAAATATGGCTACACCTTC CSAGPTGKYGYTF
few TRBJ2-5 TRBV7-2 - TGTGCCAGCAGCTTAGACGATGCGGCAGGGAGGAGGTTC CASSLDDAAGRRF
few TRBJ2-5 TRBV5-1 TRBD2 TGCGCCAGCAGCTGGCGGGGGGGCCAAGAGACCCAGTACTTC CASSWRGGQETQYF
- TRBJ1-5 TRBV6-2/TRBV6-3 TRBD1 TGTGCCAGCAGCCAGGGGGCCGGTCAGCCCCAGCATTTT CASSQGAGQPQHF
few TRBJ1-2 TRBV28 - TGTGCCAGCAGTATGAGTAGAGATGGCTACACCTTC CASSMSRDGYTF
few TRBJ1-1 TRBV19 - TGTGCCAGTAGTATCGAGGGGGACACTGAAGCTTTCTTT CASSIEGDTEAFF
- TRBJ2-6 TRBV28 - TGTGCCAGCAGCTTAACCCTAGGGGCCACTGGGGCCAACGTCCTGACTTTC CASSLTLGATGANVLTF
- TRBJ2-5 TRBV9 - TGTGCCAGCAGCGTAGCTGGGGCACAAGAGACCCAGTACTTC CASSVAGAQETQYF